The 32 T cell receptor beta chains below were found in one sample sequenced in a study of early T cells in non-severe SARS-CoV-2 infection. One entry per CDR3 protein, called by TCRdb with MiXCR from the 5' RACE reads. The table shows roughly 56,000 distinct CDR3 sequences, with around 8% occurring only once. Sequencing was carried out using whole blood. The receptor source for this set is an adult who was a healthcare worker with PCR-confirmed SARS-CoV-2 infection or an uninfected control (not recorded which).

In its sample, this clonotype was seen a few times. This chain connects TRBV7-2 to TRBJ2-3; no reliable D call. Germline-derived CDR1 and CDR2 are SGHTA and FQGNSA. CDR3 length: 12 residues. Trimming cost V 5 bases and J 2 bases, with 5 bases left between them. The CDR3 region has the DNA TGTGCCAGCAGCGCCACCACAGATACGCAGTATTTT. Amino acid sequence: CASSATTDTQYF.

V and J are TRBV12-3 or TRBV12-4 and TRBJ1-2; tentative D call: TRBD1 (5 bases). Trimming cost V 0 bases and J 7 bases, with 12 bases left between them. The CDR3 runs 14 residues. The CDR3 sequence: CASSLALTGGGYTF. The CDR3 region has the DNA TGTGCCAGCAGTTTAGCACTAACAGGAGGTGGCTACACCTTC.

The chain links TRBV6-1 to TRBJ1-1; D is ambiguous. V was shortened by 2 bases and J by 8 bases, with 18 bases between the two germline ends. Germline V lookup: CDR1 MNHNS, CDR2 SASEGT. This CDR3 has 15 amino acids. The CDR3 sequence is CASSELNSVGREAFF. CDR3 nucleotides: TGTGCCAGCAGTGAATTAAATAGTGTGGGAAGAGAAGCTTTCTTT.

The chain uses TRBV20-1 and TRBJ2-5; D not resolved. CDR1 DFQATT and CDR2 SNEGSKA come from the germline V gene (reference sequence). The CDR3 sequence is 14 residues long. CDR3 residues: CSPISSEVGLTQYF. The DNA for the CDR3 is TGCAGCCCAATCTCCTCAGAGGTGGGTCTGACCCAGTACTTC.

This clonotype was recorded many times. The chain's CDR3 is CASSSRAPWEQYF. The DNA of the CDR3 is TGTGCCAGCAGTTCTCGGGCGCCCTGGGAGCAGTACTTC. The chain uses TRBV27 and TRBJ2-7; D is unresolved. V was shortened by 4 bases and J by 7 bases, with 14 bases between the two germline ends. The length of the CDR3 is 13 residues. Germline V gene lookup returns CDR1 MNHEY and CDR2 SMNVEV (reference sequence).

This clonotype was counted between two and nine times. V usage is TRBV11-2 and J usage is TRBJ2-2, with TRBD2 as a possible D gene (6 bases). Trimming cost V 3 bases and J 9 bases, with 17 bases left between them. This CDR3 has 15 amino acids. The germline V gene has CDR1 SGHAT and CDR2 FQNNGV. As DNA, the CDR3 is TGTGCCAGCAGCTTTATGGACGGGGGATTTAGGGAGCTGTTTTTT. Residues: CASSFMDGGFRELFF.

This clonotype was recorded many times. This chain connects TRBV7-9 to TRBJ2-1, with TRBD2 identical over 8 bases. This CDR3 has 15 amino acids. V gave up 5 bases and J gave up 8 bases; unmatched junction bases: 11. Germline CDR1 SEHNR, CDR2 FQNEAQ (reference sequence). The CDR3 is CASSVGERGSHEQFF. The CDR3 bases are TGTGCCAGCAGCGTCGGTGAGCGGGGGTCACATGAGCAGTTCTTC.

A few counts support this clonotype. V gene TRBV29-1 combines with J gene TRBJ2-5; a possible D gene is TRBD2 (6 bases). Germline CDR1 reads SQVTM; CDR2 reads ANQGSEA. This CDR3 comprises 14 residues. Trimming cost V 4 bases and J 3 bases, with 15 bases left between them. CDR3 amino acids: CSVGRLGQKETQYF. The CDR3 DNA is TGCAGCGTTGGGAGACTAGGCCAAAAAGAGACCCAGTACTTC.

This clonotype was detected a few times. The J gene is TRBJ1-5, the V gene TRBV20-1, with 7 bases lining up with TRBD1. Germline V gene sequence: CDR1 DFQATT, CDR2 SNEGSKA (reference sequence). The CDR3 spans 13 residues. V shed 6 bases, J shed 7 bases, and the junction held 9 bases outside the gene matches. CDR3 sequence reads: CSAPVGGSQPQHF. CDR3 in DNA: TGCAGTGCCCCGGTAGGGGGCAGCCAGCCCCAGCATTTT.

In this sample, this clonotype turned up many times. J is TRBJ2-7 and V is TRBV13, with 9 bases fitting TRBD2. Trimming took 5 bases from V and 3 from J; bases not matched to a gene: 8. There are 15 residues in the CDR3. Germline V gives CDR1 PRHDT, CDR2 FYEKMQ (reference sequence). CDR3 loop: CASSLWGAGGYEQYF. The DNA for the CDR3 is TGTGCCAGCAGCCTATGGGGAGCGGGGGGCTACGAGCAGTACTTC.

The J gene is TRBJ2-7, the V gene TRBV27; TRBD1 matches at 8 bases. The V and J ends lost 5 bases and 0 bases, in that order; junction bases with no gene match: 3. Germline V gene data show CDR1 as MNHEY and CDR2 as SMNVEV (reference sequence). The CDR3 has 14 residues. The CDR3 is CASSTGGFSYEQYF. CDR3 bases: TGTGCCAGCAGTACAGGGGGGTTCTCCTACGAGCAGTACTTC.

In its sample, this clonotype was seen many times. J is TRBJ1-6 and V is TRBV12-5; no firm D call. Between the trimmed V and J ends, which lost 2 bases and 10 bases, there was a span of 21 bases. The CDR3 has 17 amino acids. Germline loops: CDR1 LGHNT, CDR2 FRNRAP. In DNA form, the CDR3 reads TGTGCTAGTGGTTTGATCGTGAGGGTGGAGGACGGATCACCCCTCCACTTT. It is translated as CASGLIVRVEDGSPLHF.

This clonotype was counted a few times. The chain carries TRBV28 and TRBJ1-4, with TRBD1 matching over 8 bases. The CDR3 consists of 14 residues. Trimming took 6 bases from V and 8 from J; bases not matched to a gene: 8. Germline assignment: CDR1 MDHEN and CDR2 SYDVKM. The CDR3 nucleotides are TGTGCCAGCAGCTCCGGACAGGGCTGGGAAAAACTGTTTTTT. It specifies CASSSGQGWEKLFF.

Here the CDR3 DNA reads TGTGCCAGCAATCGGGCCCAGGGGGGTTCGACCGGGGAGCTGTTTTTT. Translation: CASNRAQGGSTGELFF. The V and J genes are TRBV12-3 or TRBV12-4 and TRBJ2-2; TRBD1 is a possible D gene (7 bases). CDR3 length: 16 residues. V gave up 7 bases and J gave up 5 bases, with 20 bases separating them.

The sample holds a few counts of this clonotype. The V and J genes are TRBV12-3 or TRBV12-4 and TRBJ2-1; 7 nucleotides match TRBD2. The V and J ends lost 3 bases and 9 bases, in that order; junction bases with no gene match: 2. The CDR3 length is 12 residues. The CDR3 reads CASSFPGGEQFF. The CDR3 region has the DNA TGTGCCAGCAGTTTCCCGGGGGGTGAGCAGTTCTTC.

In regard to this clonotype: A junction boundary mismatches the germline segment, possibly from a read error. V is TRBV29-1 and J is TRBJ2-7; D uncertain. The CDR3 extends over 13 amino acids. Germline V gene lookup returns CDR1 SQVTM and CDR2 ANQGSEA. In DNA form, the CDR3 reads TGCAGCGTTGAGGGTGGAGCGTCCCACGAGCAGTCCTTC. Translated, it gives CSVEGGASHEQSF.

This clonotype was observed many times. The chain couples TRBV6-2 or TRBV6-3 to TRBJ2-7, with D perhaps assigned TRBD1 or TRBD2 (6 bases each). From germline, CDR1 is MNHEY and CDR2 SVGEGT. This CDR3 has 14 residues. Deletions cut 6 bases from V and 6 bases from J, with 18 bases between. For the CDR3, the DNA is TGTGCCAGCAGACAGGTCTGGGGGGCCGGCGAGCAGTACTTC. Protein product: CASRQVWGAGEQYF.

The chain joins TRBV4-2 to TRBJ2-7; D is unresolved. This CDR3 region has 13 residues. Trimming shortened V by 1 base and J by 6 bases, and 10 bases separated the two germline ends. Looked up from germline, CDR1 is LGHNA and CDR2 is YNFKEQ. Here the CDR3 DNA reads TGTGCCAGCAGCCAAGGAGAAGGACCCGAGCAGTACTTC. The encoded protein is CASSQGEGPEQYF.

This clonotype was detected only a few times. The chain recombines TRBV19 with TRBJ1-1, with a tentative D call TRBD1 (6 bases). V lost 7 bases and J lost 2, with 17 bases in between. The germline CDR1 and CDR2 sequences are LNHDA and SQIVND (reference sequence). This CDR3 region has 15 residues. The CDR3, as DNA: TGTGCCAGTAACAGGGAAACTTCCGTTAACACTGAAGCTTTCTTT. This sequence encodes CASNRETSVNTEAFF.

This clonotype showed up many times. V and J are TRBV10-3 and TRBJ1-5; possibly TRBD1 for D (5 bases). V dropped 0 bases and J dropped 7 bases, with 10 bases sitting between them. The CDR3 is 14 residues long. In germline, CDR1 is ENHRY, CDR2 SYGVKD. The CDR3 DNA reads TGTGCCATCAGTGAGTCCGGGGGAGAGCAGCCCCAGCATTTT. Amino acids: CAISESGGEQPQHF.

CDR3 bases: TGTGCCAGCAGGCCCGGGACAGTGAACACCGGGGAGCTGTTTTTT. This gives the protein CASRPGTVNTGELFF. This chain joins TRBV21-1 and TRBJ2-2; TRBD1 is the table's D call and was not checked against the DNA. TRBV21-1 is a listed pseudogene. The CDR3 consists of 15 residues.

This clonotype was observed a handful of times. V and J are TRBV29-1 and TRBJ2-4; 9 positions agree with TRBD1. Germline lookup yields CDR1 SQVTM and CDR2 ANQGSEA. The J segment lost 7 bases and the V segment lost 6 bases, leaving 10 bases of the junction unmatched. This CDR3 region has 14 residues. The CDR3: CSVETGGASNIQYF. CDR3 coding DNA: TGCAGCGTGGAAACAGGGGGCGCCTCGAACATTCAGTACTTC.

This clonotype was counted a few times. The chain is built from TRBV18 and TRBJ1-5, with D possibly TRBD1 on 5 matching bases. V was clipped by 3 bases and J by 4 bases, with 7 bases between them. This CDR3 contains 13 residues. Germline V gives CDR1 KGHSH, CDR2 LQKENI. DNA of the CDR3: TGTGCCAGCTCACCTGACAGAAATCAGCCCCAGCATTTT. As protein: CASSPDRNQPQHF.

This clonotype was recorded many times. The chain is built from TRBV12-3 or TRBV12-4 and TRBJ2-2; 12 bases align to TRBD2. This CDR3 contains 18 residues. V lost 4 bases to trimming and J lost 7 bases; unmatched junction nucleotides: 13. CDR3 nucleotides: TGTGCCAGCAGTTCTCGGACTAGCGGGATTAATCGGGACGGGGAGCTGTTTTTT. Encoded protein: CASSSRTSGINRDGELFF.

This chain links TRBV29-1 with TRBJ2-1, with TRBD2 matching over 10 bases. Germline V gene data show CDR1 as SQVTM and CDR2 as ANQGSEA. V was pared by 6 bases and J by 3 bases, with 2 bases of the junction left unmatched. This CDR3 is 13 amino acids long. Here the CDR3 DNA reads TGCAGCGTCGGACTAGCGGACTACAATGAGCAGTTCTTC. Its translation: CSVGLADYNEQFF.

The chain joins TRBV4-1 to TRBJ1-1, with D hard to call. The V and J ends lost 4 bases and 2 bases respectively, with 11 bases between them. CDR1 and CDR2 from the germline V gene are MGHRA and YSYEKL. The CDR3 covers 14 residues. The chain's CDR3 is CASSRIGANTEAFF. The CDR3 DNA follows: TGCGCCAGCAGCCGCATCGGAGCAAACACTGAAGCTTTCTTT.

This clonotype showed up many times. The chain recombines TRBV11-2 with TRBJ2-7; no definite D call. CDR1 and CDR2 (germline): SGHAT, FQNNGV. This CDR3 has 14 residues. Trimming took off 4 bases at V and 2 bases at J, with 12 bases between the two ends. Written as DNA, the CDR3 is TGTGCCAGCAGCTCGGCCTATACCACCTACGAGCAGTACTTC. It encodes CASSSAYTTYEQYF.

As DNA, the CDR3 is TGCGCCAGCAGCCCCTTAGGGGGAGGAGGGGATACGCAGTATTTT. It encodes CASSPLGGGGDTQYF. The chain couples TRBV4-1 to TRBJ2-3, with D perhaps assigned TRBD1 or TRBD2 (6 bases each). The CDR3 is 15 residues long. The V gene lost 4 bases and the J gene lost 6 bases, with 17 bases spanning the gap. Looked up from germline, CDR1 is MGHRA and CDR2 is YSYEKL.

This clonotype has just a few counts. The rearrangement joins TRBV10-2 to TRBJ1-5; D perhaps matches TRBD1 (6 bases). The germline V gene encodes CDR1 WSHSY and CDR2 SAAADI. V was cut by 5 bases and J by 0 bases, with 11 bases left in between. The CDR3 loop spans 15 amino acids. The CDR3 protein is CASSPQGDSNQPQHF. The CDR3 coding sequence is TGCGCCAGCAGTCCACAGGGAGATAGCAATCAGCCCCAGCATTTT.

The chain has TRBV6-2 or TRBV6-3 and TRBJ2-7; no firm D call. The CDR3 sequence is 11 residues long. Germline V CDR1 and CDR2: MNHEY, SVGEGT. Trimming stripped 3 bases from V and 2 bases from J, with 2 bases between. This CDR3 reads CASSYAYEQYF. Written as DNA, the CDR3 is TGTGCCAGCAGTTATGCCTACGAGCAGTACTTC.

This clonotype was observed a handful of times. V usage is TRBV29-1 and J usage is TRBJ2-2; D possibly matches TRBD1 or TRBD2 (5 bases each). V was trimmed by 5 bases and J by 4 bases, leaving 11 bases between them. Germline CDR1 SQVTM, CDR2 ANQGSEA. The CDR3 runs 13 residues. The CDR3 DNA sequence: TGCAGCGTTCGAGGGGTGGCCACCGGGGAGCTGTTTTTT. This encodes CSVRGVATGELFF.

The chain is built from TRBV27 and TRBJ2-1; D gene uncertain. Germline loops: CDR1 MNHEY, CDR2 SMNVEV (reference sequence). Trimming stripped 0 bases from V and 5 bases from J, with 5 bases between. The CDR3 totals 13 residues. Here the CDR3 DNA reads TGTGCCAGCAGTTTATCATCAAACAATGAGCAGTTCTTC. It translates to CASSLSSNNEQFF.